The text below deals with one T cell receptor (beta chain). TCRdb re-called the PCR reads through MiXCR, storing one row per CDR3 protein. The table shows about 12,000 distinct CDR3 sequences, with approximately 45% occurring only once. CDR3 length equals 13 residues. Germline CDR1 and CDR2: SGHTA and FQGNSA. These data are taken from a study of tumor-infiltrating lymphocytes in oesophageal squamous cell carcinoma. The gene calls are TRBV7-2 and TRBJ2-3; no clear D gene. The J call may not be correct, given that the DNA end is closer to TRBJ2-7. The sequence was obtained from a male donor with esophageal squamous cell carcinoma. Sequencing used normal esophageal tissue next to the tumor. CDR3 residues: CASSSAIPYEQYF. CDR3 in DNA: TGTGCCAGCAGCTCCGCGATACCCTACGAGCAGTACTTC.